These 17 T cell receptor beta chains came from one sample sequenced in a study of blood T cell repertoires in COVID-19. Assay used: immunoSEQ multiplex PCR; TCRdb lists only in-frame clones, some missing. In the table there are under 200,000 clones, about 88% of which are singletons. The sample consisted of peripheral blood. Receptor source: a man aged 40-49 years with acute or convalescent COVID-19.

The J gene is TRBJ1-1, the V gene TRBV5-8; no definite D call. The CDR3 spans 15 residues. V gave up 1 base and J gave up 0 bases, with 10 bases separating them. Looked up from germline, CDR1 is SGHTS and CDR2 is YDEGEE. DNA for the CDR3: TGTGCCAGCAGCTTGCAGGCCCTATTGAACACTGAAGCTTTCTTT. Translation gives CASSLQALLNTEAFF.

The gene calls are TRBV30 and TRBJ2-7, with TRBD1 matching over 7 bases. Germline loops: CDR1 GTSNPN, CDR2 SVGIG (reference sequence). This CDR3 spans 14 amino acids. Germline trimming cut 2 bases from V and 3 bases from J; bases unmatched to any gene: 7. CDR3 sequence reads: CAWSRQGGLYEQYF. The CDR3 bases are TGTGCCTGGAGTCGACAGGGTGGACTCTACGAGCAGTACTTC.

The CDR3 nucleotides are TGTGCCAGCAGAACAGGGCCGTATGGCTACACCTTC. Protein sequence: CASRTGPYGYTF. This chain uses TRBV27 with TRBJ1-2; D is possibly TRBD1 (6 bases). Germline-derived CDR1 and CDR2 are MNHEY and SMNVEV (reference sequence). Trimming cost V 6 bases and J 5 bases, with 10 bases left between them. The CDR3 loop spans 12 amino acids.

The CDR3, as DNA: TGCGCCATCTGGAGGACAGGCGAGTGGTGGGAGACCCAGTACTTC. The encoded protein is CAIWRTGEWWETQYF. The V call is TRBV10-1, the J call TRBJ2-5, with TRBD1 matching over 7 bases. V was clipped by 10 bases and J by 5 bases; unmatched bases: 16. The CDR3 has 15 amino acids. From germline, CDR1 is WNHNN and CDR2 SYGVQD (reference sequence).

This rearrangement joins TRBV9 to TRBJ1-3, with TRBD1 as a possible D gene (5 bases). In germline, CDR1 is SGDLS, CDR2 YYNGEE. The CDR3 is 16 residues long. V was pared by 0 bases and J by 4 bases, with 14 bases between. The CDR3 is CASSVGAGTGGNTIYF. CDR3 nucleotides: TGTGCCAGCAGCGTAGGTGCAGGGACTGGCGGAAACACCATATATTTT.

This chain uses TRBV6-5 with TRBJ1-6; D remains unclear. This CDR3 region has 15 residues. Trimming took 4 bases from V and 7 from J, leaving 14 bases between them. CDR1 and CDR2 (germline): MNHEY, SVGAGI. Here the CDR3 DNA reads TGTGCCAGCAGTTCCCACGAGGGTTCGAATTCACCCCTCCACTTT. Amino acid sequence: CASSSHEGSNSPLHF.

This chain connects TRBV7-9 to TRBJ2-1, with 16 bases identical to TRBD2. In germline, CDR1 is SEHNR, CDR2 FQNEAQ (reference sequence). V lost 5 bases and J lost 1; bases outside the gene matches: 8. CDR3 length: 19 residues. Here the CDR3 reads CASSMGLAGGIRSYNEQFF. For the CDR3, the DNA is TGTGCCAGCAGCATGGGACTAGCGGGGGGGATCAGGTCCTACAATGAGCAGTTCTTC.

This chain links TRBV27 with TRBJ2-7; 8 nucleotides match TRBD1. The germline CDR1 and CDR2 sequences are MNHEY and SMNVEV (reference sequence). Trimming removed 6 bases from V and 0 bases from J; junction bases left unmatched: 4. The CDR3 is made up of 14 amino acids. In DNA, the CDR3 is TGTGCCAGCAGAGGGGGACAGGCCTCCTACGAGCAGTACTTC. Translating it yields CASRGGQASYEQYF.

V and J are TRBV28 and TRBJ1-5; D gene ambiguous. The CDR3 consists of 15 residues. The V end lost 6 bases, the J end lost 2 bases, and 14 bases lay between the germline ends. CDR1 is MDHEN and CDR2 is SYDVKM in the germline V gene. The DNA of the CDR3 is TGTGCCAGCAGCTCCGGCGGCGCTGGCAATCAGCCCCAGCATTTT. Its translation: CASSSGGAGNQPQHF.

The gene calls are TRBV28 and TRBJ1-1; TRBD1 matches at 7 bases. The V and J ends lost 6 bases and 4 bases, in that order; junction bases with no gene match: 5. The germline gives CDR1 MDHEN, CDR2 SYDVKM. The CDR3 is 13 amino acids. CDR3 protein: CASRGQVSTEAFF. DNA for the CDR3: TGTGCCAGCAGAGGACAGGTTAGCACTGAAGCTTTCTTT. The full variable domain, rest sourced from reference TRBV28 and TRBJ1-1, is DVKVTQSSRYLVKRTGEKVFLECVQDMDHENMFWYRQDPGLGLRLIYFSYDVKMKEKGDIPEGYSVSREKKERFSLILESASTNQTSMYLCASRGQVSTEAFFGQGTRLTVV.

V and J are TRBV10-3 and TRBJ1-2; 10 nucleotides agree with TRBD1. Germline V CDR1 and CDR2: ENHRY, SYGVKD. CDR3 size: 14 residues. V was clipped by 3 bases and J by 7 bases; unmatched bases: 5. CDR3 sequence (DNA): TGTGCCATCAGTGAAGCCCGGGACAGGGGTGGCTACACCTTC. Protein: CAISEARDRGGYTF.

V gene TRBV4-1 combines with J gene TRBJ2-3, with 11 positions matching TRBD2. Losses at the gene ends were 1 base for V and 3 bases for J; bases not matched to a gene: 6. Germline-derived CDR1 and CDR2 are MGHRA and YSYEKL. The length of the CDR3 is 17 residues. This CDR3 reads CASSQAVTSGVTDTQYF. Here the CDR3 DNA reads TGCGCCAGCAGCCAAGCCGTGACTAGCGGGGTAACAGATACGCAGTATTTT.

The chain links TRBV7-8 to TRBJ1-6; no firm D call. With 8 bases removed from V and 7 bases from J, the gap between germline ends came to 6 bases. The CDR3 runs 11 residues. The germline CDR1 and CDR2 sequences are SGHVS and FQNEAQ. Here the CDR3 reads CASSENSPLHF. For the CDR3, the DNA is TGTGCCAGCTCGGAGAATTCACCCCTCCACTTT.

The rearrangement joins TRBV7-6 to TRBJ2-7; no clear D gene. This CDR3 spans 12 amino acids. Germline CDR1 SGHVS, CDR2 FNYEAQ. V lost 5 bases and J lost 10, with 15 bases in between. CDR3 bases: TGTGCCAGCAGCCCCAACTTCGATAAACAGTACTTC. This gives the protein CASSPNFDKQYF.

V usage is TRBV28 and J usage is TRBJ1-5, with TRBD1 identical over 9 bases. The V gene end was trimmed by 5 bases and the J gene end by 4 bases; junction bases not matched to a gene: 3. From germline, CDR1 is MDHEN and CDR2 SYDVKM. The CDR3 has 14 residues. In nucleotides, the CDR3 is TGTGCCAGCAGTCTAGGGACAGGGAATCAGCCCCAGCATTTT. As protein: CASSLGTGNQPQHF.

The chain employs TRBV28 and TRBJ2-1, with D maybe TRBD2 (5 bases). Germline CDR1 MDHEN, CDR2 SYDVKM. This CDR3 is 13 amino acids long. Trimming removed 8 bases at V and 5 bases at J, with 13 bases between. The CDR3 nucleotides read TGTGCCAGCCGGGAAGCATTGCACAATGAGCAGTTCTTC. As protein: CASREALHNEQFF.

This clone appeared a single time. CDR3 bases: TGTGCCAGTCAGGGGCAGGGGGCAAATCAGCCCCAGCATTTT. Translating it yields CASQGQGANQPQHF. The chain employs TRBV19 and TRBJ1-5, with 8 bases aligning to TRBD1. V lost 8 bases, J lost 4 bases, and 7 bases stayed unmatched. The CDR3 extends over 14 amino acids. CDR1 and CDR2 (germline): LNHDA, SQIVND (reference sequence).